These T cell receptor beta chains were read from a single sample in a study of blood T cell repertoires in COVID-19. TCRdb's table, derived via immunoSEQ multiplex PCR, lists solely in-frame clones and lacks some. The sample yields roughly 380,000 clones, about nine tenths seen once. The sample was peripheral blood. These receptor sequences come from a middle-aged woman with COVID-19, enrolled during active disease. Both conserved end residues are part of each CDR3. The D gene is left open where the match is weak. Clone sizes are given selectively: once, few, many, or a class where the clone is expanded.

DNA	CDR3	D	V	size	J
TGTGCCAGCACCCCAGCCGGGGGTGGCGATCAGCCCCAGCATTTT	CASTPAGGGDQPQHF	NA	TRBV27	NA	TRBJ1-5
TGCAGCGCCCAGACAGGGGGGGAGAACACTGAAGCTTTCTTT	CSAQTGGENTEAFF	TRBD1	TRBV29-1	NA	TRBJ1-1
TGTGCCAGCATGTACAGGGTGAACACTGAAGCTTTCTTT	CASMYRVNTEAFF	NA	TRBV27	NA	TRBJ1-1
TGTGCCAGCAGTGGGGGGGGCTATGAGGCTTTCTTT	CASSGGGYEAFF	NA	TRBV12-3/TRBV12-4	few	TRBJ1-1
TGTGCCAGCAGCTTGGAGGGGGCGCTGGGGGACACTGAAGCTTTCTTT	CASSLEGALGDTEAFF	TRBD1	TRBV5-6	NA	TRBJ1-1
TGTGCCACCAGCGGCCTACCGGGACTAGCAAGAGATACGCAGTATTTT	CATSGLPGLARDTQYF	TRBD2	TRBV15	NA	TRBJ2-3
TGTGCCAGCAGCCCTCCCCCGGGACAGGAGCCCCGGGATGGCTACACCTTC	CASSPPPGQEPRDGYTF	TRBD1	TRBV6-2/TRBV6-3	once	TRBJ1-2
TGTGCCAGCAGTCCCGGGGGGTATGGCTACACCTTC	CASSPGGYGYTF	NA	TRBV12-3/TRBV12-4	NA	TRBJ1-2
TGTGCCAGCAGGAACGACAGAGTAAATTCACCCCTCCACTTT	CASRNDRVNSPLHF	NA	TRBV5-8	NA	TRBJ1-6
TGCGCCAGCAGCTTGGAAAGCGGGGGGTTGTACGAGCAGTACTTC	CASSLESGGLYEQYF	TRBD2	TRBV5-1	NA	TRBJ2-7
TGTGCCAGCAGTTTAGCGGGAGGGCGGTACAATGAGCAGTTCTTC	CASSLAGGRYNEQFF	TRBD2	TRBV28	NA	TRBJ2-1
TGTGCCAGCTCACCAAGCGGGACAGGCAGCGAGGCCCAGCATTTT	CASSPSGTGSEAQHF	TRBD1	TRBV18	NA	TRBJ1-5
TGTGCCAGCAGCGACAGGAACTATGGCTACACCTTC	CASSDRNYGYTF	NA	TRBV7-3	NA	TRBJ1-2
TGTGCTAGTGGACCCTCGGGACAGGGTATTTACAATGAGCAGTTCTTC	CASGPSGQGIYNEQFF	TRBD1	TRBV12-5	NA	TRBJ2-1
TGTGCCAGCTGGGACAGGGGGCAAGAGACCCAGTACTTC	CASWDRGQETQYF	TRBD1	TRBV2	NA	TRBJ2-5
TGTGCCTACCTCGTTTTTGGAGAGAACACTGAAGCTTTCTTT	CAYLVFGENTEAFF	NA	TRBV6-5	few	TRBJ1-1
TGTGCCAGCAGGCGGACAGGGAAGTACGAGCAGTACTTC	CASRRTGKYEQYF	TRBD1	TRBV12-3/TRBV12-4	NA	TRBJ2-7
TGTGCCAGCAGCCGGAGGCCCAGCGGGGGCACTTCTAGCACAGATACGCAGTATTTT	CASSRRPSGGTSSTDTQYF	TRBD2	TRBV5-4	NA	TRBJ2-3
TGCGCCAGCAGTTTCGGGAAACCGATTGAAAAACTGTTTTTT	CASSFGKPIEKLFF	NA	TRBV10-1	NA	TRBJ1-4
TGTGCCAGCAGCGTAGTCGTTAAAGAGACCCAGTACTTC	CASSVVVKETQYF	NA	TRBV9	NA	TRBJ2-5
TGTGCCAGCAGCTTAAGGAGAGACAGGGCTCCCTATGGCTACACCTTC	CASSLRRDRAPYGYTF	TRBD1	TRBV7-3	NA	TRBJ1-2
TGTGCCAGCATTAATTGGGGGCCTAATGAAAAACTGTTTTTT	CASINWGPNEKLFF	NA	TRBV28	NA	TRBJ1-4
TGTGCCAGCAGCTCAGGGTATAATTCACCCCTCCACTTT	CASSSGYNSPLHF	NA	TRBV6-5	NA	TRBJ1-6
TGTGCCAGCAGTACTACAGGGGGCAATCAGCCCCAGCATTTT	CASSTTGGNQPQHF	TRBD1	TRBV7-2	NA	TRBJ1-5
TGCGCCAGCAGCCAAGCCCCGGGCAGGGGTAGGCCCCAGCATTTT	CASSQAPGRGRPQHF	NA	TRBV4-3	NA	TRBJ1-5
TGTGCCAGCAGTCCCCTCCGGGGGGGGAACACTGAAGCTTTCTTT	CASSPLRGGNTEAFF	NA	TRBV28	once	TRBJ1-1
TGCAGCGTTCATCGGCAGGGTGACACTGAAGCTTTCTTT	CSVHRQGDTEAFF	NA	TRBV29-1	once	TRBJ1-1
TGTGCCAGCACGACAGAGCCCTATAGCAATCAGCCCCAGCATTTT	CASTTEPYSNQPQHF	NA	TRBV2	NA	TRBJ1-5
TGTGCCAGCACCTGGACAACTGGAAACACCATATATTTT	CASTWTTGNTIYF	NA	TRBV7-8	NA	TRBJ1-3
TGTGCCAGCAGTTCCCTAATCAGGGGAGGGGATTCACCCCTCCACTTT	CASSSLIRGGDSPLHF	NA	TRBV28	NA	TRBJ1-6
TGTGCCAGCAGCCCTGGGGTGGGAGGAGGCTACACCTTC	CASSPGVGGGYTF	NA	TRBV12-3/TRBV12-4	NA	TRBJ1-2
TGCGCCAGCAGCCAAGTCGGGGCAGGGGGGCGCGAGCAGTACTTC	CASSQVGAGGREQYF	NA	TRBV4-1	NA	TRBJ2-7
TGTGCCAGCAGTTTAGATATCCTTGACAGGGGGCGAACTAACTATGGCTACACCTTC	CASSLDILDRGRTNYGYTF	TRBD1	TRBV28	NA	TRBJ1-2
TGTGCCAGCAGCTTAGCGGCGGGACAGGGCACTGAAGCTTTCTTT	CASSLAAGQGTEAFF	TRBD1	TRBV7-2	NA	TRBJ1-1
TGTGCCAGCAGTAGCGGGGGCGACTACAATGAGCAGTTCTTC	CASSSGGDYNEQFF	TRBD2	TRBV27	NA	TRBJ2-1
TGTGCCAGCAGCTCCTCGGGACAGGCCTATAATTCACCCCTCCACTTT	CASSSSGQAYNSPLHF	TRBD1	TRBV7-3	NA	TRBJ1-6
TGTGCCAGCAGCGTAGACTCTATGTCGGGGTCCACCGGGGAGCTGTTTTTT	CASSVDSMSGSTGELFF	NA	TRBV9	NA	TRBJ2-2
TGTGCCAGCAGCTCCAAACAGGGGGGCACCGGGGAGCTGTTTTTT	CASSSKQGGTGELFF	TRBD1	TRBV7-2	NA	TRBJ2-2
TGTGCCAGCAGCTTAGCGTCTGGGAGACTAGCGGGAGGGTACTATACGCAGTATTTT	CASSLASGRLAGGYYTQYF	TRBD2	TRBV7-2	NA	TRBJ2-3
TGTGCCAGCAGGCTGGGGGGGGGAGAGACCCAGTACTTC	CASRLGGGETQYF	TRBD2	TRBV27	NA	TRBJ2-5
TGCGCCAGCAGCTTTGGCACAGGGGGCACTGGAAACACCATATATTTT	CASSFGTGGTGNTIYF	TRBD1	TRBV5-1	once	TRBJ1-3
TGTGCCAGCAGCCTTTCGAGGGAAAATCAGCCCCAGCATTTT	CASSLSRENQPQHF	NA	TRBV27	NA	TRBJ1-5
TGTGCCAGCAGTTTGGGGACAGGGCCATTAAAGTACTTC	CASSLGTGPLKYF	TRBD1	TRBV12-3/TRBV12-4	NA	TRBJ2-7
TGTGCCAGTAGGCCGGACAGGGGGCTTGTCAATCAGCCCCAGCATTTT	CASRPDRGLVNQPQHF	TRBD1	TRBV19	NA	TRBJ1-5
TGTGCCAGCAGCTTAGCGCGGGTGGATTCACCCCTCCACTTT	CASSLARVDSPLHF	NA	TRBV7-9	NA	TRBJ1-6
TGTGCCAGCAGCTTACGGACAGAGAACACCGGGGAGCTGTTTTTT	CASSLRTENTGELFF	NA	TRBV7-3	NA	TRBJ2-2